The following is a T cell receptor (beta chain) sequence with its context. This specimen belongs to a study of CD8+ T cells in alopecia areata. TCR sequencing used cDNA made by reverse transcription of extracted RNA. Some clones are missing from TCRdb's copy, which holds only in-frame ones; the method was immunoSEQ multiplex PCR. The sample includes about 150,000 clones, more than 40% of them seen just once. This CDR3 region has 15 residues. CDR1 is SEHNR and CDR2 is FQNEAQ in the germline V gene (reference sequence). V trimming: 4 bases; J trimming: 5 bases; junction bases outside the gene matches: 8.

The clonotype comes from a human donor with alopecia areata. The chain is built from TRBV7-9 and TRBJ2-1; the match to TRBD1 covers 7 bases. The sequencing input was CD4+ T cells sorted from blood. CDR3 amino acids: CASSSNRGRDNEQFF. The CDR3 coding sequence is TGTGCCAGCAGCTCCAACAGGGGAAGAGACAATGAGCAGTTCTTC.